One T cell receptor (beta chain) is described in this entry. Losses at the gene ends were 4 bases for V and 8 bases for J; bases not matched to a gene: 12. There are 16 residues in the CDR3. The germline V gene encodes CDR1 KGHDR and CDR2 SFDVKD. The data were obtained in a study of control samples from healthy donors and cancer patients. The protocol was immunoSEQ multiplex PCR, while the TCRdb copy is restricted to in-frame clones and leaves out a portion. The sample holds 100,000 to 150,000 clones, about 90% seen once. The source of this sequence is a man aged 60 to 69 in good health. This chain uses TRBV24-1 with TRBJ1-2, with 10 bases lining up with TRBD1. Input material: blood. The CDR3 here is CATSDSVGTGEKGYTF. CDR3 bases: TGTGCCACCAGTGACTCCGTCGGGACAGGGGAGAAGGGCTACACCTTC.